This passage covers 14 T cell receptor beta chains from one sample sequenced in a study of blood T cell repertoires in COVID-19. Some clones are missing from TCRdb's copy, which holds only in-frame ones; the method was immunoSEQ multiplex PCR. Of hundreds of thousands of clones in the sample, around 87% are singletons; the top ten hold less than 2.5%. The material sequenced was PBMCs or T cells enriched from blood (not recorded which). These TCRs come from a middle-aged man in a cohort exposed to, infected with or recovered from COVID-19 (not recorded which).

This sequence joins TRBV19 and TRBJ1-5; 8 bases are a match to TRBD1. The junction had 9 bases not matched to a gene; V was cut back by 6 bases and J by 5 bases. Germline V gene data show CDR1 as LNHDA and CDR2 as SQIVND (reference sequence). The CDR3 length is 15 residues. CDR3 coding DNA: TGTGCCAGTAGCCACGACAGGGGTAGTTATCAGCCCCAGCATTTT. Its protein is CASSHDRGSYQPQHF.

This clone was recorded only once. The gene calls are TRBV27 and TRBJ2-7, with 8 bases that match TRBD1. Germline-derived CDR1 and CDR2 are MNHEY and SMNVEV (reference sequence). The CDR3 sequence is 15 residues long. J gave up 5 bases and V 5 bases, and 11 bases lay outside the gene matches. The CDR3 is CASSPDRGLRDEQYF. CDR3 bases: TGTGCCAGCAGTCCCGACAGGGGACTCCGGGACGAGCAGTACTTC.

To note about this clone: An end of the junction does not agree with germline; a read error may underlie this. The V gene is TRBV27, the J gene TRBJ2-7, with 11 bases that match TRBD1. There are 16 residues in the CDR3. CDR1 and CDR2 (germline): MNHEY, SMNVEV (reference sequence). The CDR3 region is CASSKPGQGVSYVQYF. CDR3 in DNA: TGTGCCAGCAGTAAACCGGGACAGGGGGTGTCCTACGTGCAGTACTTC.

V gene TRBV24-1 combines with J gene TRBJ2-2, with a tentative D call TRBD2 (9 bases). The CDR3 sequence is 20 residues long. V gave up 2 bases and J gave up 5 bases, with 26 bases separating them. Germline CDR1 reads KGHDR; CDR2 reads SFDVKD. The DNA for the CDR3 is TGTGCCACCAGTGATTCACGGACAGGGAGGAGGCTAGCGGGAACCGGGGAGCTGTTTTTT. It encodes CATSDSRTGRRLAGTGELFF.

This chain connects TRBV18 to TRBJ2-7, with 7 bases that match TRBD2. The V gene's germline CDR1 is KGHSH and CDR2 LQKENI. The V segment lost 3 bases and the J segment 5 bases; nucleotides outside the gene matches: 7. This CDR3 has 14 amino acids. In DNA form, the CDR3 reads TGTGCCAGCTCACCTCCGACGGGAGGAAACGAGCAGTACTTC. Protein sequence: CASSPPTGGNEQYF.

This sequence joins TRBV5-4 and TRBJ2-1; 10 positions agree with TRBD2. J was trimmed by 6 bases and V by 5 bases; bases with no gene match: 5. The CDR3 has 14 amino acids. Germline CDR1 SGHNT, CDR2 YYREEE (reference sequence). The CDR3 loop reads CASRRTSGLNEQFF. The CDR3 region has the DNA TGTGCCAGCAGGAGGACTAGCGGTCTCAATGAGCAGTTCTTC.

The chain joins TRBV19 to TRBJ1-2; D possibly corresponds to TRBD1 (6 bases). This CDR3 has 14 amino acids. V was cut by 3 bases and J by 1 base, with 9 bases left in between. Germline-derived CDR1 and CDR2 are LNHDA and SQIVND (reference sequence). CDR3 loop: CASSIGTHNYGYTF. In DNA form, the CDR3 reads TGTGCCAGTAGTATCGGGACACATAACTATGGCTACACCTTC.

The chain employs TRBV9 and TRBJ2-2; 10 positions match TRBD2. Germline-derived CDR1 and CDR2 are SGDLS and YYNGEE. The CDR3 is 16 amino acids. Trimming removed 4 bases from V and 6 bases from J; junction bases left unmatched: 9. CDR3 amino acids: CASSPNSGRASGELFF. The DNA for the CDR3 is TGTGCCAGCAGCCCCAACAGCGGGAGGGCCTCCGGGGAGCTGTTTTTT.

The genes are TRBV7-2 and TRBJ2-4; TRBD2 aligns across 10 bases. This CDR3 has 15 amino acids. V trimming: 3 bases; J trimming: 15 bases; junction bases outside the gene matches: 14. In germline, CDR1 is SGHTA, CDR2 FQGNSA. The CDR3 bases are TGTGCCAGCAGCTTTTCGGGGAGCGGGAGGGATAGTCGGTACTTC. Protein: CASSFSGSGRDSRYF.

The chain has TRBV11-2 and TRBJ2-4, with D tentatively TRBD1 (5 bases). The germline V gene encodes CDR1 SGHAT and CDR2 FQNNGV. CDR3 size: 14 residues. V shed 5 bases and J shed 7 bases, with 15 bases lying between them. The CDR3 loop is CASSQGAGNNIQYF. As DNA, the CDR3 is TGTGCCAGCAGCCAAGGGGCAGGGAATAACATTCAGTACTTC.

The DNA of the CDR3 is TGTGCCAGCAGCCAAGATTATCCGGGTTGGGATTCACCCCTCCACTTT. Translated: CASSQDYPGWDSPLHF. The chain is built from TRBV14 and TRBJ1-6; D uncertain. This CDR3 region has 16 residues. Trimming took 0 bases from V and 8 from J, leaving 14 bases between them. Germline lookup yields CDR1 SGHDN and CDR2 FVKESK.

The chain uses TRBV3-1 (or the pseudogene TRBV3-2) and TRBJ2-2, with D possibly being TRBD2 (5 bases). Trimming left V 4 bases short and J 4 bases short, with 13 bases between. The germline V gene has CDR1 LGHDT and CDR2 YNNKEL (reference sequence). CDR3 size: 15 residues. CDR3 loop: CASSRTGSGTGELFF. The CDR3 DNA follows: TGTGCCAGCAGCCGAACGGGAAGCGGCACCGGGGAGCTGTTTTTT.

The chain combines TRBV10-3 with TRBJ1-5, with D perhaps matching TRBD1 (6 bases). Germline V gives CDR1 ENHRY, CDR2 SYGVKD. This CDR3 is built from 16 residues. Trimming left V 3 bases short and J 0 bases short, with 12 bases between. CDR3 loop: CAISDPGHPSNQPQHF. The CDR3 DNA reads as TGTGCCATCAGTGACCCGGGACACCCTAGCAATCAGCCCCAGCATTTT.

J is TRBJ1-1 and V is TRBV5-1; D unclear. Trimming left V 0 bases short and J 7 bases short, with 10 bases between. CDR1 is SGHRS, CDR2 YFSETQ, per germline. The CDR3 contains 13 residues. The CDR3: CASSLAGGFEAFF. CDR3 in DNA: TGCGCCAGCAGCTTGGCCGGAGGATTTGAAGCTTTCTTT.